Detailed here is one TCR beta chain. What it recognizes is unknown. PCR involved 60 Vbeta and 13 Jbeta primers. Here immunoSEQ multiplex PCR was the method, and the copy in TCRdb shows in-frame clones only, minus some. The profile shows 210,000 or so clones, approximately 80% of them singletons. This sample was taken from a study of cytomegalovirus exposure and HLA in healthy donors. Whole-study results and caveats: TCR beta sequences reportedly predicted most subjects' HLA-A and HLA-B alleles accurately. Several of the most significant clusters appeared linked to common viral pathogens, based on a later analysis.

Germline assignment: CDR1 MNHEY and CDR2 SMNVEV (reference sequence). Deletions cut 2 bases from V and 0 bases from J, with 11 bases between. The CDR3 totals 15 residues. Sequencing was performed on PBMCs. This receptor was identified in a girl aged 2 to 9 in good health and CMV-seronegative. The chain links TRBV27 to TRBJ2-7; D is possibly TRBD1 (6 bases). The CDR3 spells CASSLNRELSYEQYF. The CDR3 nucleotides are TGTGCCAGCAGTTTAAACAGGGAACTCTCCTACGAGCAGTACTTC.